Shown below are 30 T cell receptor beta chains from a single sample sequenced in a study of shared clonotypes between healthy human individuals. Method: immunoSEQ multiplex PCR; TCRdb's copy keeps in-frame clones and lacks some. The sample lists over a million clones; approximately 80% were seen once. The sequencing input was memory CD4+ T cells from PBMCs. Subset of the sample: CD45RA-negative fraction. The receptor source for this set is a man aged 18 to 30 in good health. Some clones in this sample may be carry-over from other donors' samples.

The genes are TRBV5-4 and TRBJ2-5; 10 bases map to TRBD2. The CDR3 sequence is 15 residues long. Germline lookup yields CDR1 SGHNT and CDR2 YYREEE (reference sequence). Trimming cost V 3 bases and J 1 base; bases outside gene matches: 3. CDR3 DNA sequence: TGTGCCAGCAGCTGGACTAGCGGCCCCCAAGAGACCCAGTACTTC. This encodes CASSWTSGPQETQYF.

The chain has TRBV18 and TRBJ2-7; D is possibly TRBD2 (6 bases). Between the trimmed V and J ends, which lost 3 bases and 9 bases, there was a span of 15 bases. Germline V CDR1 and CDR2: KGHSH, LQKENI. CDR3 length: 13 amino acids. DNA for the CDR3: TGTGCCAGCTCACCCGGGACTCCTTCATGGCAGTACTTC. This gives the protein CASSPGTPSWQYF.

Ten or more counts support this clone. The chain uses TRBV28 and TRBJ1-5; 7 nucleotides match TRBD1. The CDR3 contains 14 residues. In germline, CDR1 is MDHEN, CDR2 SYDVKM. V shed 5 bases and J 6 bases; nucleotides not matched to a gene: 7. CDR3 amino acids: CASSERTGAQPQHF. In nucleotides, the CDR3 is TGTGCCAGCAGTGAACGTACAGGGGCTCAGCCCCAGCATTTT.

Concerning this clone itself: This sequence may be a read error, since a much larger clone differs from it by one base. This sample includes further DNA sequences coding for the same CDR3. The genes are TRBV28 and TRBJ1-2; no definite D call. The germline CDR1 and CDR2 sequences are MDHEN and SYDVKM. The CDR3 contains 12 residues. Deletions cut 2 bases from V and 2 bases from J, with 3 bases between. The CDR3 sequence is CASSLANYGYTF. CDR3 nucleotide sequence: TGTGCCAGCAGTTTAGCCAACTATGGCTACACCTTC.

J is TRBJ1-5 and V is TRBV10-3; possible D gene TRBD1, 6 bases. The CDR3 spans 16 residues. In germline, CDR1 is ENHRY, CDR2 SYGVKD. V was cut by 3 bases and J by 7 bases, with 19 bases left in between. This chain's CDR3 is CAISDLGGPGEQPQHF. CDR3 nucleotide sequence: TGTGCCATCAGTGACTTGGGGGGCCCTGGGGAGCAGCCCCAGCATTTT.

On this clone itself: The sample carries other DNA sequences with the same CDR3. The CDR3 region has the DNA TGTGCCAGCAGGAGACTAGCGGGACCCTACGAGCAGTACTTC. Amino acids: CASRRLAGPYEQYF. The J gene is TRBJ2-7, the V gene TRBV28; TRBD2 matches at 11 bases. The trim removed 6 bases at V and 2 bases at J, leaving 3 bases unmatched. The germline V gene encodes CDR1 MDHEN and CDR2 SYDVKM. This CDR3 contains 14 residues.

The chain has TRBV4-1 and TRBJ2-3; D call uncertain. V lost 4 bases to trimming and J lost 4 bases, with 9 bases between them. CDR3 length equals 13 residues. The germline CDR1 and CDR2 sequences are MGHRA and YSYEKL. CDR3 in DNA: TGCGCCAGCAGCCTTCCGAGGCCAGATACGCAGTATTTT. This sequence encodes CASSLPRPDTQYF.

This clone was seen a handful of times. The rearrangement joins TRBV7-2 to TRBJ1-1; D uncertain. V shed 2 bases and J shed 1 base, with 11 bases lying between them. CDR1 SGHTA and CDR2 FQGNSA come from the germline V gene. This CDR3 has 15 residues. CDR3 residues: CASSLSAAGNTEAFF. CDR3 nucleotides: TGTGCCAGCAGCTTATCGGCCGCGGGGAACACTGAAGCTTTCTTT.

V gene TRBV28 combines with J gene TRBJ2-3, with 9 nucleotides matching TRBD2. The CDR3 covers 17 residues. Unmatched junction bases numbered 7, after V lost 3 bases and J lost 0 bases. CDR1 is MDHEN and CDR2 is SYDVKM in the germline V gene. For the CDR3, the DNA is TGTGCCAGCAGTTTGCGCACTAGCGGGCTGAGCACAGATACGCAGTATTTT. Encoded protein: CASSLRTSGLSTDTQYF.

V and J are TRBV5-1 and TRBJ2-2; D not resolved. The germline V gene has CDR1 SGHRS and CDR2 YFSETQ. V dropped 1 base and J dropped 0 bases, with 16 bases sitting between them. The CDR3 runs to 18 residues. CDR3 protein: CASSLPEDMTTNTGELFF. DNA for the CDR3: TGCGCCAGCAGCTTGCCTGAAGATATGACGACGAACACCGGGGAGCTGTTTTTT.

This chain connects TRBV5-1 to TRBJ1-2; 7 bases are a match to TRBD1. Germline-derived CDR1 and CDR2 are SGHRS and YFSETQ. The CDR3 is 13 amino acids. After removal of 3 bases from V and 8 bases from J, the junction contained 7 bases not matched to a gene. CDR3 amino acids: CASSSGTAQGYTF. The CDR3, as DNA: TGCGCCAGCAGCTCCGGGACAGCGCAGGGCTACACCTTC.

In its sample, this clone was seen once. The rearrangement uses TRBV19 and TRBJ2-7, with 9 bases identical to TRBD1. The germline V gene encodes CDR1 LNHDA and CDR2 SQIVND (reference sequence). There are 18 residues in the CDR3. The V segment lost 5 bases and the J segment 2 bases; nucleotides outside the gene matches: 16. In nucleotides, the CDR3 is TGTGCCAGTAGTCTTTCACGGTACGAGGGGACAGGGACCTACGAGCAGTACTTC. Translated: CASSLSRYEGTGTYEQYF.

This chain joins TRBV10-3 and TRBJ2-5; D gene ambiguous. The V gene lost 7 bases and the J gene lost 5 bases, with 14 bases spanning the gap. Germline CDR1 reads ENHRY; CDR2 reads SYGVKD. The CDR3 is 13 amino acids. The CDR3 region is CAIMVRSGETQYF. DNA for the CDR3: TGTGCCATCATGGTCAGGTCCGGGGAGACCCAGTACTTC.

DNA of the CDR3: TGTGCCAGCAGCTCCCTCTTAGGGGCGAACTCTGGAAACACCATATATTTT. It encodes CASSSLLGANSGNTIYF. V usage is TRBV7-9 and J usage is TRBJ1-3; TRBD1 is a possible D gene (5 bases). The CDR3 runs to 17 residues. Germline CDR1 reads SEHNR; CDR2 reads FQNEAQ (reference sequence). V was clipped by 4 bases and J by 0 bases, with 16 bases between them.

This clone has a handful of counts. The V and J genes are TRBV7-2 and TRBJ1-1; D might be TRBD1 (5 bases). V was clipped by 1 base and J by 6 bases, with 15 bases between them. The length of the CDR3 is 15 residues. Germline V gives CDR1 SGHTA, CDR2 FQGNSA. CDR3 amino acids: CASSLVGTGGAEAFF. For the CDR3, the DNA is TGTGCCAGCAGCTTAGTAGGGACTGGGGGGGCTGAAGCTTTCTTT.

This clone was recorded a few times. The chain links TRBV6-6 to TRBJ1-5; D is ambiguous. Trimming took 0 bases from V and 5 from J, leaving 14 bases between them. This CDR3 is built from 16 residues. From germline, CDR1 is MNHNY and CDR2 SVGAGI (reference sequence). The CDR3 DNA sequence: TGTGCCAGCAGTTACTCGAGTGACCCGGCGGATCAGCCCCAGCATTTT. It codes for CASSYSSDPADQPQHF.

This sequence joins TRBV28 and TRBJ2-4; no firm D call. This CDR3 is built from 13 residues. V shed 8 bases and J shed 9 bases, with 17 bases lying between them. Germline V gives CDR1 MDHEN, CDR2 SYDVKM. The chain's CDR3 is CASSYSGLGIQYF. For the CDR3, the DNA is TGTGCCAGCTCCTATTCCGGGTTAGGCATTCAGTACTTC. The complete variable domain, with remaining parts taken from reference TRBV28 and TRBJ2-4, reads DVKVTQSSRYLVKRTGEKVFLECVQDMDHENMFWYRQDPGLGLRLIYFSYDVKMKEKGDIPEGYSVSREKKERFSLILESASTNQTSMYLCASSYSGLGIQYFGAGTRLSVL.

For this clone: This sample includes further DNA sequences coding for the same CDR3. The chain joins TRBV13 to TRBJ2-5; unclear D gene. Trimming pared 4 bases from V and 1 base from J, leaving 10 bases between. The CDR3 length is 14 residues. CDR1 and CDR2 (germline): PRHDT, FYEKMQ (reference sequence). The CDR3 DNA reads as TGTGCCAGCAGCTCAACCTCCCGCCAAGAGACCCAGTACTTC. Amino acids: CASSSTSRQETQYF. Full variable domain (missing parts from reference TRBV13 and TRBJ2-5): AAGVIQSPRHLIKEKRETATLKCYPIPRHDTVYWYQQGPGQDPQFLISFYEKMQSDKGSIPDRFSAQQFSDYHSELNMSSLELGDSALYFCASSSTSRQETQYFGPGTRLLVL.

The chain carries TRBV29-1 and TRBJ2-3, with D tentatively TRBD1 (7 bases). Trimming removed 7 bases from V and 0 bases from J, with 17 bases in between. Germline V CDR1 and CDR2: SQVTM, ANQGSEA. The CDR3 has 15 residues. The CDR3 nucleotides read TGCAGCGCTCTTGGGGGGACAGCTAGCACAGATACGCAGTATTTT. Residues: CSALGGTASTDTQYF.

This clone occurred once. V and J are TRBV6-1 and TRBJ2-7; maybe TRBD2 (5 bases). This CDR3 has 13 amino acids. V was trimmed by 2 bases and J by 2 bases, leaving 7 bases between them. Germline CDR1 is MNHNS and CDR2 is SASEGT. CDR3 residues: CASSEQEAYEQYF. For the CDR3, the DNA is TGTGCCAGCAGTGAACAGGAGGCCTACGAGCAGTACTTC.

Only one count was recorded for this clone. The gene calls are TRBV9 and TRBJ1-1, with a tentative D call TRBD1 (6 bases). Germline CDR1 and CDR2: SGDLS and YYNGEE. The CDR3 runs 13 residues. Trimming stripped 0 bases from V and 11 bases from J, with 14 bases between. The CDR3 is CASSVEGGTRAFF. CDR3 coding DNA: TGTGCCAGCAGCGTAGAGGGGGGTACACGGGCTTTCTTT.

As concerns this clone: The same CDR3 can be traced to other DNA sequences in this sample. V gene TRBV5-1 combines with J gene TRBJ2-3; D call uncertain. The CDR3 length is 14 residues. Trimming shortened V by 3 bases and J by 1 base, and 9 bases separated the two germline ends. Germline V gene sequence: CDR1 SGHRS, CDR2 YFSETQ. CDR3 sequence: CASSWAPGTDTQYF. The DNA of the CDR3 is TGCGCCAGCAGCTGGGCGCCCGGCACAGATACGCAGTATTTT.

The genes are TRBV4-1 and TRBJ2-1, with 9 bases fitting TRBD2. CDR3 length equals 16 residues. The germline CDR1 and CDR2 sequences are MGHRA and YSYEKL. After removal of 2 bases from V and 4 bases from J, the junction contained 6 bases not matched to a gene. The CDR3 DNA reads as TGCGCCAGCAGCCAATCGACTAGCGGACAGTACAATGAGCAGTTCTTC. Protein: CASSQSTSGQYNEQFF.

This clone was found a few times. The rearrangement joins TRBV4-3 to TRBJ1-1; D remains unclear. Trimming left V 0 bases short and J 1 base short, with 9 bases between. CDR3 size: 15 residues. The V gene's germline CDR1 is LGHNA and CDR2 YSLEER. CDR3 sequence reads: CASSQDYRGNTEAFF. CDR3 nucleotides: TGCGCCAGCAGCCAAGATTACCGAGGGAACACTGAAGCTTTCTTT.

The chain is built from TRBV7-9 and TRBJ1-4; perhaps TRBD1 as D (5 bases). Germline loops: CDR1 SEHNR, CDR2 FQNEAQ (reference sequence). The CDR3 has 15 residues. Between the trimmed V and J ends, which lost 5 bases and 3 bases, there was a span of 13 bases. The CDR3 coding sequence is TGTGCCAGCAGCCTGTCGGGGGGTGCTAATGAAAAACTGTTTTTT. Translating gives CASSLSGGANEKLFF.

Worth noting for this clone: Other DNA sequences within the sample encode an identical CDR3. The V call is TRBV9, the J call TRBJ1-2, with 8 bases lining up with TRBD1. The germline V gene has CDR1 SGDLS and CDR2 YYNGEE. V lost 4 bases to trimming and J lost 3 bases; unmatched junction nucleotides: 5. This CDR3 spans 14 amino acids. CDR3 bases: TGTGCCAGCAGCCCATCGACAGGGGACTATGGCTACACCTTC. It specifies CASSPSTGDYGYTF.

A note on this clone: This CDR3 is also generated by other DNA sequences in the sample. J is TRBJ2-7 and V is TRBV7-9; the D is unclear. In germline, CDR1 is SEHNR, CDR2 FQNEAQ (reference sequence). Trimming cost V 3 bases and J 0 bases, with 9 bases left between them. This CDR3 is built from 14 residues. CDR3 DNA sequence: TGTGCCAGCAGCTTTTCCGGAAGCTCCTACGAGCAGTACTTC. It is translated as CASSFSGSSYEQYF.

Details on this clone: One base away lies a much larger clone, so this may be a sequencing read error. The rearrangement joins TRBV28 to TRBJ1-2; D may be TRBD1 (5 bases). This CDR3 spans 14 amino acids. V shed 2 bases and J shed 2 bases, with 9 bases lying between them. CDR1 is MDHEN and CDR2 is SYDVKM in the germline V gene. Written as DNA, the CDR3 is TGTGCCAGCAGTTTAGGGGCAGGGAACTATGGCTACACCTTC. Translated, it gives CASSLGAGNYGYTF.

This clone appeared once. The genes are TRBV7-2 and TRBJ1-1; D is undetermined. The V gene's germline CDR1 is SGHTA and CDR2 FQGNSA. The CDR3 is 12 residues long. V lost 6 bases and J lost 1, with 6 bases in between. The CDR3, as DNA: TGTGCCAGCAGAGGCCGGAACACTGAAGCTTTCTTT. This codes for CASRGRNTEAFF.

The genes are TRBV30 and TRBJ2-3; TRBD2 might be the D (5 bases). V lost 2 bases, J lost 4 bases, and 10 bases lay in between. The length of the CDR3 is 13 residues. The V gene's germline CDR1 is GTSNPN and CDR2 SVGIG (reference sequence). The CDR3 region has the DNA TGTGCCTGGAGTCGGGGAAGGGCAGATACGCAGTATTTT. As protein: CAWSRGRADTQYF.